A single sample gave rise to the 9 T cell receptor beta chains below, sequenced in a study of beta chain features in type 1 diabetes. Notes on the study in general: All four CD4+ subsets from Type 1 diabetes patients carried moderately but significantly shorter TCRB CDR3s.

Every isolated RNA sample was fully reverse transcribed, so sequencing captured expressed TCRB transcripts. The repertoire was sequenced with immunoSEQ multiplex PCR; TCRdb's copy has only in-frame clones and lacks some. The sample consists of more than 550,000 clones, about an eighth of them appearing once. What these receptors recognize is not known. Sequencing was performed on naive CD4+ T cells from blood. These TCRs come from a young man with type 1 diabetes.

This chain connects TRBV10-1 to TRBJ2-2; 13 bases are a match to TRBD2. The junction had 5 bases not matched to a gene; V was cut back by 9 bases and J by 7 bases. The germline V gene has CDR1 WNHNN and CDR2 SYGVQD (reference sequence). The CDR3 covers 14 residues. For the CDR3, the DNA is TGCGCCAGAGGACTAGCGGGAGCGATCGGGGAGCTGTTTTTT. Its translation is CARGLAGAIGELFF.

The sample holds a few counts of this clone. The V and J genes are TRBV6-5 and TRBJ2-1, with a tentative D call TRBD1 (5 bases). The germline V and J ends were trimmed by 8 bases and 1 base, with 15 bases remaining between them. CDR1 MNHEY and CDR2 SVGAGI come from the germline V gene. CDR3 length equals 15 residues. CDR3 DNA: TGTGCCAGCGGCCAGGGTGGAGTGTCCTACAATGAGCAGTTCTTC. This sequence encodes CASGQGGVSYNEQFF.

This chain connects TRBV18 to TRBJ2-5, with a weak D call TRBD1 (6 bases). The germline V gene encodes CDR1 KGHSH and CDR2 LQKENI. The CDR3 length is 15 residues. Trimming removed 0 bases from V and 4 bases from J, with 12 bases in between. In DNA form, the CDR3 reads TGTGCCAGCTCACCACCCCAGGGGAGAGGAGAGACCCAGTACTTC. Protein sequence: CASSPPQGRGETQYF.

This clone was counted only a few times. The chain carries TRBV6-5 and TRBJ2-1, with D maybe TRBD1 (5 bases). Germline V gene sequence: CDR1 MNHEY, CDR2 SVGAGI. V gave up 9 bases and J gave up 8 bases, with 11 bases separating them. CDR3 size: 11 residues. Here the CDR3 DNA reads TGTGCCAGTACCCAGGGCTATGAGCAGTTCTTC. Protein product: CASTQGYEQFF.

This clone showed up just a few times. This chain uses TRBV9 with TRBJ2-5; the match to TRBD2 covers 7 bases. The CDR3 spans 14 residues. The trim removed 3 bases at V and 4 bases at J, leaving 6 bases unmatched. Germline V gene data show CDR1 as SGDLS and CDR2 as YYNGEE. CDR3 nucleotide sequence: TGTGCCAGCAGCGCCGGGGGGTTCTCAGAGACCCAGTACTTC. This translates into CASSAGGFSETQYF.

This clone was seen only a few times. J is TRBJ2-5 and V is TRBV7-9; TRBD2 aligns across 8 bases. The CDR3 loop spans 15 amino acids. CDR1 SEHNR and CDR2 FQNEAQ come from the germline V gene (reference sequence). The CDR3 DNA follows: TGTGTAACCTCGGGGATAGCGGGGTCCCAAGAGACCCAGTACTTC. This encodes CVTSGIAGSQETQYF.

CDR3 sequence reads: CATSRDSGSLLLNEQYF. Here the CDR3 DNA reads TGTGCCACCAGCAGAGATTCGGGCAGCCTTCTTTTGAACGAGCAGTACTTC. This chain links TRBV15 with TRBJ2-7; D remains unclear. Germline V gene lookup returns CDR1 LNHNV and CDR2 YYDKDF (reference sequence). The CDR3 contains 17 residues. Trimming removed 0 bases at V and 5 bases at J, with 20 bases between.

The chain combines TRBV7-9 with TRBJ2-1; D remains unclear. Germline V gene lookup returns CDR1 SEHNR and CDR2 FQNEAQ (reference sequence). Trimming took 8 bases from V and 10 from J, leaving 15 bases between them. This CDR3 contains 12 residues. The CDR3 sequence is CASQPSVGEQFF. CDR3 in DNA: TGTGCCAGCCAACCATCGGTGGGGGAGCAGTTCTTC.

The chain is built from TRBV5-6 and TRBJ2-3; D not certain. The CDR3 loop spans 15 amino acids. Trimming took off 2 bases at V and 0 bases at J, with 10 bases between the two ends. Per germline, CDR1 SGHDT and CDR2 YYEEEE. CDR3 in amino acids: CASSFSVSSTDTQYF. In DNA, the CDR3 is TGTGCCAGCAGCTTCTCGGTTAGTAGCACAGATACGCAGTATTTT.